This TCR beta chain was obtained from a study of blood T cell repertoires in COVID-19. Assay used: immunoSEQ multiplex PCR; TCRdb lists only in-frame clones, some missing. The data hold some 310,000 clones, with almost 90% observed a single time. V was cut by 5 bases and J by 1 base, with 6 bases left in between. The CDR3 totals 12 residues. In germline, CDR1 is SGHRS, CDR2 YFSETQ. This sequence was found in a woman younger than 45 with COVID-19, enrolled during active disease. The genes are TRBV5-1 and TRBJ1-1; D is uncertain. The sample taken for sequencing was peripheral blood. In nucleotides, the CDR3 is TGCGCCAGCAGGAACGGGAACACTGAAGCTTTCTTT. It specifies CASRNGNTEAFF.